These 12 T cell receptor beta chains share one sample of origin, sequenced in a study of OX40 agonist ivuxolimab in advanced cancers. Libraries were prepared by immunoSEQ multiplex PCR; TCRdb keeps only in-frame clonotypes and omits some of them. The table has 80,000 to 100,000 clones, approximately 87% seen once. The specimen was CD4+ or CD8+ T cells sorted from blood, collected in a trial of the OX40 agonist ivuxolimab. Receptors were obtained from an adult with an advanced solid tumor such as melanoma, head and neck, liver or kidney cancer.

The chain is built from TRBV7-6 and TRBJ2-1; 9 bases align to TRBD1. The V and J ends lost 1 base and 4 bases, in that order; junction bases with no gene match: 11. Germline V gene data show CDR1 as SGHVS and CDR2 as FNYEAQ. The CDR3 runs 18 residues. CDR3 residues: CASSLEAGTGTRYNEQFF. DNA of the CDR3: TGTGCCAGCAGCTTAGAAGCCGGGACAGGGACCCGATACAATGAGCAGTTCTTC.

Comment on this clone: One junction end does not reproduce the germline sequence, and a read error may be involved. This rearrangement joins TRBV7-7 to TRBJ2-1; 8 bases are a match to TRBD2. The CDR3 totals 14 residues. Germline-derived CDR1 and CDR2 are SSHAT and FNYEAQ (reference sequence). CDR3 DNA sequence: TGTGCTAGCAGCCTTAGCGGGATTAACAATGAGCAGTTCTTC. Residues: CASSLSGINNEQFF.

The J gene is TRBJ1-1, the V gene TRBV18, with 7 bases fitting TRBD1. V shed 6 bases and J 7 bases; nucleotides not matched to a gene: 5. This CDR3 contains 12 residues. In germline, CDR1 is KGHSH, CDR2 LQKENI. CDR3 bases: TGTGCCAGCTCCCTGGGACAGATTGAAGCTTTCTTT. This encodes CASSLGQIEAFF.

V is TRBV7-8 and J is TRBJ1-1; D gene unclear. The V gene lost 4 bases and the J gene lost 4 bases, with 16 bases spanning the gap. This CDR3 is built from 15 residues. Germline values: CDR1 SGHVS, CDR2 FQNEAQ. The CDR3, as DNA: TGTGCCAGCAGCTCCCGACTCTTTCGGGGCACTGAAGCTTTCTTT. As protein: CASSSRLFRGTEAFF.

The chain recombines TRBV4-1 with TRBJ2-3; no definite D call. This CDR3 is 14 amino acids long. Trimming stripped 1 base from V and 2 bases from J, with 7 bases between. Germline CDR1 reads MGHRA; CDR2 reads YSYEKL. The CDR3 sequence is CASSQVPLTDTQYF. The DNA for the CDR3 is TGCGCCAGCAGCCAAGTACCGCTCACAGATACGCAGTATTTT.

The genes are TRBV4-1 and TRBJ2-1; the D is unclear. The germline V gene encodes CDR1 MGHRA and CDR2 YSYEKL. Deletions cut 4 bases from V and 4 bases from J, with 8 bases between. The CDR3 has 13 amino acids. The chain's CDR3 is CASSPPGYNEQFF. The CDR3, as DNA: TGCGCCAGCAGCCCCCCTGGATACAATGAGCAGTTCTTC.

This clone has just one count. This sequence joins TRBV6-1 and TRBJ2-3, with D perhaps TRBD2 (7 bases). Trimming stripped 6 bases from V and 3 bases from J, with 10 bases between. The germline CDR1 and CDR2 sequences are MNHNS and SASEGT. CDR3 size: 13 residues. The CDR3 region is CASSEGGTDTQYF. The CDR3 DNA reads TGTGCCAGCAGCGAGGGGGGGACAGATACGCAGTATTTT.

V and J are TRBV6-5 and TRBJ1-5, with D maybe TRBD1 (5 bases). This CDR3 is built from 15 residues. Trimming left V 0 bases short and J 3 bases short, with 9 bases between. CDR1 and CDR2 (germline): MNHEY, SVGAGI. The CDR3 sequence: CASSYSGGDNQPQHF. In nucleotides, the CDR3 is TGTGCCAGCAGTTACTCGGGGGGGGACAATCAGCCCCAGCATTTT.

J is TRBJ2-2 and V is TRBV6-1, with D unclear. V shed 7 bases and J shed 5 bases, with 8 bases lying between them. The germline gives CDR1 MNHNS, CDR2 SASEGT. The CDR3 spans 12 residues. Here the CDR3 reads CASNTETGELFF. CDR3 DNA sequence: TGTGCCAGCAATACAGAGACCGGGGAGCTGTTTTTT.

The J gene is TRBJ2-7, the V gene TRBV6-1; 7 nucleotides align to TRBD1. Trimming at V came to 10 bases and at J to 2 bases, leaving 14 bases not matched to a gene. The CDR3 sequence is 15 residues long. The V gene's germline CDR1 is MNHNS and CDR2 SASEGT. The CDR3 loop reads CATKRNNRGTYEQYF. CDR3 bases: TGTGCCACCAAAAGAAATAACAGGGGAACCTACGAGCAGTACTTC.

The rearrangement links TRBV28 to TRBJ1-3, with 7 bases identical to TRBD1. The CDR3 runs to 16 residues. The germline V gene encodes CDR1 MDHEN and CDR2 SYDVKM. J gave up 3 bases and V 3 bases, and 8 bases lay outside the gene matches. This chain's CDR3 is CASSFTRGQYGNTIYF. The DNA of the CDR3 is TGTGCCAGCAGTTTTACTAGGGGGCAGTATGGAAACACCATATATTTT.

This rearrangement joins TRBV2 to TRBJ1-5; D not resolved. Trimming left V 2 bases short and J 4 bases short, with 15 bases between. The CDR3 loop spans 16 amino acids. The germline CDR1 and CDR2 sequences are SNHLY and FYNNEI. The CDR3 loop reads CASSERAGVGNQPQHF. The CDR3 DNA reads as TGTGCCAGCAGTGAAAGGGCTGGGGTAGGAAATCAGCCCCAGCATTTT.